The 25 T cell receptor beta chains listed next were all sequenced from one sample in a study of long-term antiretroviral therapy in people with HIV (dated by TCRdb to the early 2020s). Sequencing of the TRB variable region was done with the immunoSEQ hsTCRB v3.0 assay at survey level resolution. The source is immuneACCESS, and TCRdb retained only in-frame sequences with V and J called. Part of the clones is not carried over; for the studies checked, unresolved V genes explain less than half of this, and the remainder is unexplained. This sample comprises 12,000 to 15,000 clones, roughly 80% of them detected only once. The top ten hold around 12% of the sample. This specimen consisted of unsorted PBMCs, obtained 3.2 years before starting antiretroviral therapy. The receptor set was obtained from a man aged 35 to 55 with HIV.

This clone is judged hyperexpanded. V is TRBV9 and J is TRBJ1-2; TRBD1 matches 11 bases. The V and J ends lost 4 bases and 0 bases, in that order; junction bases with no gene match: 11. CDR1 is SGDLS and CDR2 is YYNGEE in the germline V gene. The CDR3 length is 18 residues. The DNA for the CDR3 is TGTGCCAGCAGCCCCGGGAGGACAGGGGGCTCAACTAACTATGGCTACACCTTC. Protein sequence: CASSPGRTGGSTNYGYTF.

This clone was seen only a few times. Written as DNA, the CDR3 is TGTGCCAGCAGCACCGGGGAGTACGAGCAGTACTTC. Translated, it gives CASSTGEYEQYF. The chain couples TRBV28 to TRBJ2-7; D is possibly TRBD2 (5 bases). The CDR3 length is 12 residues. The germline CDR1 and CDR2 sequences are MDHEN and SYDVKM. Trimming stripped 6 bases from V and 4 bases from J, with 10 bases between.

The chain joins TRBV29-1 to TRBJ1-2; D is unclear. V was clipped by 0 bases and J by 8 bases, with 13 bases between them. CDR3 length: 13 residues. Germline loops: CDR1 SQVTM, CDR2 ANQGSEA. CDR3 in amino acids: CSVEELGLTGYTF. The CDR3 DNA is TGCAGCGTTGAAGAGTTAGGGTTGACAGGCTACACCTTC.

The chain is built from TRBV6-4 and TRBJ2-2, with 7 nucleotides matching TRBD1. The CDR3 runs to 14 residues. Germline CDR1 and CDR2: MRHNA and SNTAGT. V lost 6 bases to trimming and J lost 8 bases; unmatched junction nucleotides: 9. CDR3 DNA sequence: TGTGCCAGCAGACCCGGACAGGAGGTGGGGGAGCTGTTTTTT. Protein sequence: CASRPGQEVGELFF.

The CDR3 here is CASSLGGSDYGYTF. The CDR3 DNA is TGTGCCAGCAGCTTGGGAGGGTCGGACTATGGCTACACCTTC. The J gene is TRBJ1-2, the V gene TRBV5-8; D gene uncertain. The CDR3 extends over 14 amino acids. Trimming cost V 0 bases and J 3 bases, with 9 bases left between them. Germline CDR1 reads SGHTS; CDR2 reads YDEGEE.

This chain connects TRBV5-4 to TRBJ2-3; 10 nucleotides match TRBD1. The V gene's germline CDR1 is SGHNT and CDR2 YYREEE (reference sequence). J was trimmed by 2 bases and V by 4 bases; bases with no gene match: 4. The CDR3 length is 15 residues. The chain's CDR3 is CASSPGTGATDTQYF. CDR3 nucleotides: TGTGCCAGCAGCCCTGGGACAGGGGCCACAGATACGCAGTATTTT.

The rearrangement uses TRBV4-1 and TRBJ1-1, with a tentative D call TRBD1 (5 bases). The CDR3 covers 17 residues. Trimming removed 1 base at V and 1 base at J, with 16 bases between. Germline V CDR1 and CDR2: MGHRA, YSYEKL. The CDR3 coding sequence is TGCGCCAGCAGCCAAGGGGGGTGGGTATTCGGGAACACTGAAGCTTTCTTT. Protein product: CASSQGGWVFGNTEAFF.

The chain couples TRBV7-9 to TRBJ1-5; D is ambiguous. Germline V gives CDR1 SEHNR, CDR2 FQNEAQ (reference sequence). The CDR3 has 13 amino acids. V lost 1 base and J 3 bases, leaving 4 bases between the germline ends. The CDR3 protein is CASSLGFNQPQHF. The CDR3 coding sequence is TGTGCCAGCAGCTTAGGCTTCAATCAGCCCCAGCATTTT.

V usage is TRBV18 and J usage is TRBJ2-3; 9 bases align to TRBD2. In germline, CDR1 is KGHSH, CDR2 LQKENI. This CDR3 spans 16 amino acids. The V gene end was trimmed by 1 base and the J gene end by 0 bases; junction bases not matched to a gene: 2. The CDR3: CASSPQTSGSTDTQYF. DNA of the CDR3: TGTGCCAGCTCACCACAGACTAGCGGTAGCACAGATACGCAGTATTTT.

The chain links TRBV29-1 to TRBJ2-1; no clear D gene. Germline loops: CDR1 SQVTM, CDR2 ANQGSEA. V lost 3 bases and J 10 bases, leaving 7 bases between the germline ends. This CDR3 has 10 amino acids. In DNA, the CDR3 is TGCAGCGTTGATGTAAACGAGCAGTTCTTC. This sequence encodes CSVDVNEQFF.

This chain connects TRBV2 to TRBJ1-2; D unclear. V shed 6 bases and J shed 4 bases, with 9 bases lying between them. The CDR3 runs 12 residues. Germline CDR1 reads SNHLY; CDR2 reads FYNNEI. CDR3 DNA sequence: TGTGCCAGCAGGATACAGCTCTATGGCTACACCTTC. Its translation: CASRIQLYGYTF.

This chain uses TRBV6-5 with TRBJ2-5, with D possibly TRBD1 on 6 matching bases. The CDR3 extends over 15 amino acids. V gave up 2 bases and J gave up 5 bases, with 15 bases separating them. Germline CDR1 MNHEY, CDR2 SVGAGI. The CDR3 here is CASSYKGDMWETQYF. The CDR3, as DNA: TGTGCCAGCAGTTACAAGGGGGATATGTGGGAGACCCAGTACTTC.

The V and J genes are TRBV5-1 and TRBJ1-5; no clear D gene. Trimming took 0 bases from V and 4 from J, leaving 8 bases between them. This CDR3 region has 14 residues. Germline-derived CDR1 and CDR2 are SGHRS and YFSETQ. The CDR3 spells CASSLAGLNQPQHF. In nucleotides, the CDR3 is TGCGCCAGCAGCTTGGCAGGACTGAATCAGCCCCAGCATTTT. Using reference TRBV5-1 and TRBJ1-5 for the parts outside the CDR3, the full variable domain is KAGVTQTPRYLIKTRGQQVTLSCSPISGHRSVSWYQQTPGQGLQFLFEYFSETQRNKGNFPGRFSGRQFSNSRSEMNVSTLELGDSALYLCASSLAGLNQPQHFGDGTRLSIL.

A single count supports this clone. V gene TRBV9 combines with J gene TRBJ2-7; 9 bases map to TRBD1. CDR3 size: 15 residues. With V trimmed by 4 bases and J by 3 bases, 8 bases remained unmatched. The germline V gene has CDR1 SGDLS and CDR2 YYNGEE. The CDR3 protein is CASSPTTGGIYEQYF. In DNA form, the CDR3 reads TGTGCCAGCAGCCCAACGACAGGGGGGATCTACGAGCAGTACTTC.

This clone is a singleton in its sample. The CDR3: CASSPRTALVYF. CDR3 bases: TGTGCCAGCAGCCCTCGGACGGCCCTCGTATATTTT. The V gene is TRBV7-9, the J gene TRBJ1-3; no clear D. There are 12 residues in the CDR3. Trimming left V 5 bases short and J 14 bases short, with 16 bases between. The germline gives CDR1 SEHNR, CDR2 FQNEAQ (reference sequence).

The chain's CDR3 is CAWSVRGGTGELFF. CDR3 sequence (DNA): TGTGCCTGGAGTGTACGGGGGGGCACCGGGGAGCTGTTTTTT. The V gene is TRBV30, the J gene TRBJ2-2, with 8 nucleotides matching TRBD2. Germline V CDR1 and CDR2: GTSNPN, SVGIG (reference sequence). This CDR3 region has 14 residues. V dropped 0 bases and J dropped 4; count of bases not matched to a gene: 1. The variable domain in full, with the rest retrieved from reference TRBV30 and TRBJ2-2, is SQTIHQWPATLVQPVGSPLSLECTVEGTSNPNLYWYRQAAGRGLQLLFYSVGIGQISSEVPQNLSASRPQDRQFILSSKKLLLSDSGFYLCAWSVRGGTGELFFGEGSRLTVL.

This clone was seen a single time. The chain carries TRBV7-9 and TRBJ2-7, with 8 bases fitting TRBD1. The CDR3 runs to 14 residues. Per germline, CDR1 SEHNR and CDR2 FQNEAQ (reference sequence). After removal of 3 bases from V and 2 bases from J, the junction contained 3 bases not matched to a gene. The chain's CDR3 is CASSLGQAPYEQYF. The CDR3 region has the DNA TGTGCCAGCAGCTTGGGACAGGCGCCCTACGAGCAGTACTTC.

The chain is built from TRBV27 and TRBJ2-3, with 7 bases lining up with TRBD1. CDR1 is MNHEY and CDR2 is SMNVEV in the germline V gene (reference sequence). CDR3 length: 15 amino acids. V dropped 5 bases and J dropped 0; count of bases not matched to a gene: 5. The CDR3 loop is CASSLGQASTDTQYF. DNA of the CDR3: TGTGCCAGCAGTCTTGGACAGGCCAGCACAGATACGCAGTATTTT.

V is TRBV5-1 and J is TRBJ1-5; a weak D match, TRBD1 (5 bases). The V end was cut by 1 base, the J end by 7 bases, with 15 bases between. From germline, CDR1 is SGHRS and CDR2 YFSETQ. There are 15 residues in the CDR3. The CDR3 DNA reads TGCGCCAGCAGCTTGATGGGGGGAGTGGAACAGCCCCAGCATTTT. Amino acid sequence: CASSLMGGVEQPQHF.

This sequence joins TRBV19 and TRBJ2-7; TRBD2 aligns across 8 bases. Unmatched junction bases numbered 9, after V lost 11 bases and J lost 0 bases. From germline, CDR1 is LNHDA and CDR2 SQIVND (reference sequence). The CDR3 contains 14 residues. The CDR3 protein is CAGRERGPSYEQYF. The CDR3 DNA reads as TGTGCCGGACGGGAGCGGGGGCCCTCCTACGAGCAGTACTTC.

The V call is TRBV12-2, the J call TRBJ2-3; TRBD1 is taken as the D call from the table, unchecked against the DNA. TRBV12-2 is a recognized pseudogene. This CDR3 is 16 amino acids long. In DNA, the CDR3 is TGTGCAAGTCGCTTAGTTTTAGGGGGAGTCACAGATACGCAGTATTTT. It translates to CASRLVLGGVTDTQYF.

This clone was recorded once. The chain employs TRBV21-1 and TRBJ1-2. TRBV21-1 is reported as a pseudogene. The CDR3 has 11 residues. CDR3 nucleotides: TGTGCCAGCAGACTTATTCTTGGCTACACCTTC. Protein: CASRLILGYTF.

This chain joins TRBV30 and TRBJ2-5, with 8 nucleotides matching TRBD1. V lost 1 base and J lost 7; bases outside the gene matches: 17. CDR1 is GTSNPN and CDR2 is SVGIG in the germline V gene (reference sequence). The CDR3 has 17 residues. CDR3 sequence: CAWSAPPGGAVIGTQYF. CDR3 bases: TGTGCCTGGAGTGCCCCCCCAGGGGGCGCGGTGATAGGGACCCAGTACTTC.

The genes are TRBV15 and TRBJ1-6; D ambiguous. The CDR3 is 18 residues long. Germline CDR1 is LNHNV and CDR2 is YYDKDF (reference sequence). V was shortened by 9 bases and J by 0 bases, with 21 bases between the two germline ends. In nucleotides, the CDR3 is TGTGCCACTTCACCCTCTGGGCCTCAGAGCTCCTATAATTCACCCCTCCACTTT. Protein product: CATSPSGPQSSYNSPLHF. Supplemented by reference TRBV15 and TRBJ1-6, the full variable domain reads DAMVIQNPRYQVTQFGKPVTLSCSQTLNHNVMYWYQQKSSQAPKLLFHYYDKDFNNEADTPDNFQSRRPNTSFCFLDIRSPGLGDTAMYLCATSPSGPQSSYNSPLHFGNGTRLTVT.

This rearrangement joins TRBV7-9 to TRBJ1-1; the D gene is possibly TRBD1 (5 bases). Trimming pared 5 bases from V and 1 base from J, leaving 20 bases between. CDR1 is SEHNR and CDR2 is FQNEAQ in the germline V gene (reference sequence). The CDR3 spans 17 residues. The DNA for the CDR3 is TGTGCCAGCAGCACAACGCGGGGTATTAGGGGGAACACTGAAGCTTTCTTT. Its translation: CASSTTRGIRGNTEAFF.